The sequence of this T cell receptor beta chain was determined in a study of T cells expressing NK-cell markers. TCRdb re-called the 5' RACE reads; one entry per CDR3 protein, DNA not given. The sample totals approximately 440,000 distinct CDR3 sequences. Germline lookup yields CDR1 DFQATT and CDR2 SNEGSKA (reference sequence). The CDR3 is made up of 16 amino acids. This clonotype was sampled from a woman in her forties or fifties in good health. What was sequenced was blood T cells: a sorted CD56 or NKG2C T cell subset, CD4+ or CD8+ T cells, or bulk PBMC T cells (not recorded which). This chain connects TRBV20-1 to TRBJ2-2; checking the TCRdb D call of TRBD1 is not possible without DNA. The CDR3: CSATPFGGASTGELFF.